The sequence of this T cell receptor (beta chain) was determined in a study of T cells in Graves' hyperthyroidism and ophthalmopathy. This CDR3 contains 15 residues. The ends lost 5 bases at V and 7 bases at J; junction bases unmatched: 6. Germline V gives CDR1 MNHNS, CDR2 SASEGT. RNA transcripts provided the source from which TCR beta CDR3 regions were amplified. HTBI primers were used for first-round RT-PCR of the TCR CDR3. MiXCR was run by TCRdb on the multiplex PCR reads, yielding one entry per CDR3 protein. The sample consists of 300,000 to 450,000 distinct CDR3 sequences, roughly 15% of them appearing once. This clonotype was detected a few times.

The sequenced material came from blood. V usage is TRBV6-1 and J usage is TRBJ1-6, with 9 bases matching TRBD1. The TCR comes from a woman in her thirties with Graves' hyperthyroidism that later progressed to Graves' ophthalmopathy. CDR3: CASSSGTGRNSPLHF. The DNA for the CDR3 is TGTGCCAGCAGTTCCGGGACAGGGAGGAATTCACCCCTCCACTTT.